This T cell receptor beta chain is drawn from a study of blood T cell repertoires in COVID-19 (dated by TCRdb to between 2020 and 2021). Regarding the study in general: Samples from collaborators originated in the United States, Italy and Spain and spanned both the acute and convalescent phases of COVID-19. The sample metadata nearly always contained a de-identified subject ID, COVID-19 status, age in years and sex. The repertoires were made available in a free public database intended to serve as a resource for research on the immune response to SARS-CoV-2. The material from the prospective study consisted of cDNA or gDNA derived from T cells, B-cell-depleted T cells, or PBMCs. Samples were obtained from the ongoing ImmuneRACE study (first 160 participants) and from some 1,300 subjects provided by 6 global collaborators. Subjects who had been exposed to COVID-19, were actively infected with it, or had recovered from it provided the deeply sampled blood TCRbeta repertoires that made up the dataset. Where available, HLA class I and class II types were obtained from metadata supplied by the sample provider rather than from assay-based typing.

What the authors observed across the whole study: The quantity of clinical and demographic metadata differed by source and by participant and was supplied without curation.

The CDR3, from cysteine to phenylalanine, totals 14 residues. Just the 42-base CDR3 DNA is kept, in frame starting at base 1. Cut back by 5 bases and 8 bases, the V and J ends lie 18 bases apart. Looking up the germline V gene (reference sequence) yields CDR1 LNHDA and CDR2 SQIVND. The collaborating institutions used their own protocols to collect whole blood in K2EDTA tubes. For TCRbeta analysis, collaborators shipped samples as frozen whole blood, isolated PBMCs, or DNA extracted from either of those sample types. In the case of this clone: Its antigen is currently not known. No base quality values were provided; no much bigger clone lies one nucleotide off.

The immunoSEQ Assay, a bias-controlled multiplex PCR, was used to amplify TCRbeta CDR3 regions from genomic DNA. The authors' pipeline ran thus. Nucleated cell counts per sample were estimated from amplification of reference gene primers within the assay. To quantify the absolute abundance of each unique TCRbeta CDR3 rearrangement, sequence reads were collapsed and filtered. For each sample, productive Simpson clonality was calculated as the square root of Simpson's diversity index across productive rearrangements. What TCRdb holds here is the immuneACCESS table cut down to in-frame rearrangements. Part of the clones is not present; checked against another copy, under half of the missing clones reflect an unresolved V gene, and the others are unexplained. The V and J calls and clone size were taken over from that table, and D and trimming were inferred from the DNA. This sample holds more than 110,000 clones; 70% to 80% were observed only once. The ten largest clones capture over 4% of the sample.

Sequenced: peripheral blood. The chain employs TRBV19 and TRBJ1-2; the D gene is perhaps TRBD1, from 6 matching bases. The source of this sequence is a woman aged 80 or over with active or convalescent COVID-19. In nucleotide form, the sequence is TGTGCCAGTAGTCCCACCGGGGGGGCGCGGGGCTACACCTTC. Translated, it reads CASSPTGGARGYTF.